The clone carrying this T cell receptor beta chain was seen repeatedly, ten times or more. The CDR3 is 16 residues long. V lost 5 bases and J lost 7, with 21 bases in between. In germline, CDR1 is MNHEY, CDR2 SVGEGT. Arm-PCR with iRepertoire HTBI primers amplified the CDR3 regions for these TCR beta libraries. TCRdb reanalysed the multiplex PCR reads using MiXCR and keeps one entry per CDR3 protein. Here the sample spans 350,000 to 450,000 distinct CDR3 sequences, about 11% being singletons. Described time point: newly diagnosed GD, antithyroid drugs for less than 3 months. With RNA extracted from PBMCs as input, the TCR library was made. The data belong to a study of regulatory T cells in long-lasting Graves disease. The same sample was also used in a study of T cells in Graves' hyperthyroidism and ophthalmopathy.

The chain carries TRBV6-2 or TRBV6-3 and TRBJ2-1; D is tentatively TRBD1 or TRBD2 (5 bases each). The source of this sequence is a woman aged 18-29 years with Graves disease. This material consisted of peripheral blood mononuclear cells (PBMCs), taken at new diagnosis, from a patient treated with antithyroid drugs. The CDR3 region is CASSKQPGPLVNEQFF. The CDR3 nucleotides are TGTGCCAGCAGTAAACAGCCGGGACCCCTAGTGAATGAGCAGTTCTTC.